These 8 T cell receptor beta chains were all obtained from the same sample, sequenced in a study of blood T cell repertoires in COVID-19. Profiling relied on immunoSEQ multiplex PCR, and the TCRdb table lists in-frame clones only, not all of them. The sample lists more than 300,000 clones, approximately 90% occurring once. Sequenced: PBMCs or T cells enriched from blood (not recorded which). The receptors derive from a middle-aged woman who had been exposed to COVID-19.

This chain uses TRBV3-1 (or the pseudogene TRBV3-2) with TRBJ2-1, with TRBD2 identical over 10 bases. Germline V gives CDR1 LGHDT, CDR2 YNNKEL (reference sequence). With 2 bases clipped from V and 2 bases from J, the junction kept 15 bases outside the gene matches. The CDR3 is 20 residues long. CDR3 DNA: TGTGCCAGCAGCCAAATCCGGCCTAGCGGGGGAAAATCCACCTACAATGAGCAGTTCTTC. It is translated as CASSQIRPSGGKSTYNEQFF.

This clone came up once. The chain combines TRBV30 with TRBJ1-2; D not certain. Germline lookup yields CDR1 GTSNPN and CDR2 SVGIG (reference sequence). V was shortened by 0 bases and J by 6 bases, with 11 bases between the two germline ends. The CDR3 sequence is 13 residues long. The CDR3 is CAWSVLVGDGYTF. CDR3 coding DNA: TGTGCCTGGAGTGTACTTGTCGGGGATGGCTACACCTTC.

V and J are TRBV7-9 and TRBJ1-5, with 7 nucleotides matching TRBD1. The CDR3 runs 14 residues. J gave up 3 bases and V 5 bases, and 4 bases lay outside the gene matches. CDR1 and CDR2 from the germline V gene are SEHNR and FQNEAQ (reference sequence). The CDR3, as DNA: TGTGCCAGCAGCAGGAGGGGGCCCAATCAGCCCCAGCATTTT. Translated: CASSRRGPNQPQHF.

The chain has TRBV5-6 and TRBJ2-2, with TRBD1 as a possible D gene (5 bases). The length of the CDR3 is 16 residues. V lost 2 bases and J lost 3, with 14 bases in between. CDR1 SGHDT and CDR2 YYEEEE come from the germline V gene. As DNA, the CDR3 is TGTGCCAGCAGCTTCCTCCAGGGAATGGACACCGGGGAGCTGTTTTTT. Protein: CASSFLQGMDTGELFF.

The chain joins TRBV11-2 to TRBJ1-1; D not resolved. The V gene's germline CDR1 is SGHAT and CDR2 FQNNGV. The CDR3 has 15 residues. Trimming stripped 5 bases from V and 1 base from J, with 14 bases between. Written as DNA, the CDR3 is TGTGCCAGCAGCCCCCGAGGAGGCAGGAACACTGAAGCTTTCTTT. Protein product: CASSPRGGRNTEAFF.

This rearrangement joins TRBV5-1 to TRBJ2-3, with 7 nucleotides matching TRBD2. V was pared by 1 base and J by 7 bases, with 9 bases of the junction left unmatched. Germline assignment: CDR1 SGHRS and CDR2 YFSETQ. This CDR3 has 15 amino acids. The CDR3 DNA reads as TGCGCCAGCAGCTTGTCCGTCTTGACTAGCCATACGCAGTATTTT. Its translation: CASSLSVLTSHTQYF.

The chain is built from TRBV19 and TRBJ2-7, with 9 bases fitting TRBD1. The CDR3 sequence is 13 residues long. CDR1 is LNHDA, CDR2 SQIVND, per germline (reference sequence). After removal of 3 bases from V and 3 bases from J, the junction contained 0 bases not matched to a gene. The CDR3 DNA is TGTGCCAGTAGTATGGACAGGGGCTACGAGCAGTACTTC. Amino acid sequence: CASSMDRGYEQYF.

The sample holds one count of this clone. The chain is built from TRBV23-1 and TRBJ2-3, with a possible D match to TRBD2 (5 bases). TRBV23-1 is assigned to the ORF class and has an uncertain function. The CDR3 extends over 16 amino acids. V lost 4 bases and J 0 bases, leaving 14 bases between the germline ends. CDR3 nucleotides: TGCGCCAGCAGTCTCCCCTTGGGAGTTAGCACAGATACGCAGTATTTT. Protein product: CASSLPLGVSTDTQYF.